The 26 T cell receptor beta chains below were found in one sample sequenced in a study of shared clonotypes between healthy human individuals. Libraries were prepared by immunoSEQ multiplex PCR; TCRdb keeps only in-frame clonotypes and omits some of them. The table includes about 2.3 million clones, over 90% detected once. The sample taken for sequencing was naive CD4+ T cells from PBMCs. The sample's subset: CD45RA+ positively selected. Every receptor here comes from a man aged 18 to 29 in good health. Some clones in this sample may be carry-over from other donors' samples.

The gene calls are TRBV2 and TRBJ1-2, with 8 positions matching TRBD1. The germline V gene encodes CDR1 SNHLY and CDR2 FYNNEI. With V trimmed by 6 bases and J by 6 bases, 6 bases remained unmatched. The CDR3 runs 13 residues. This chain's CDR3 is CASSFDRGDGYTF. The CDR3 region has the DNA TGTGCCAGCAGCTTCGACAGGGGAGATGGCTACACCTTC.

The rearrangement uses TRBV2 and TRBJ2-5, with D perhaps matching TRBD1 or TRBD2 (6 bases each). The CDR3 runs to 15 residues. The V gene lost 1 base and the J gene lost 7 bases, with 16 bases spanning the gap. Germline lookup yields CDR1 SNHLY and CDR2 FYNNEI. CDR3: CASSEGQLQGGTQYF. The CDR3 DNA sequence: TGTGCCAGCAGTGAAGGCCAGCTACAGGGAGGGACCCAGTACTTC.

The chain joins TRBV10-3 to TRBJ2-5; possibly TRBD2 for D (6 bases). This CDR3 spans 15 amino acids. Per the germline V gene, CDR1 is ENHRY and CDR2 is SYGVKD. V was shortened by 0 bases and J by 4 bases, with 12 bases between the two germline ends. The CDR3 bases are TGTGCCATCAGTGAGTCGGGACTCCGGACAGAGACCCAGTACTTC. It is translated as CAISESGLRTETQYF.

The rearrangement links TRBV6-5 to TRBJ1-4; tentative D call: TRBD1 (5 bases). Looked up from germline, CDR1 is MNHEY and CDR2 is SVGAGI. The ends were cut back, 6 bases at V and 8 bases at J, with 16 bases in the middle. The CDR3 is made up of 14 amino acids. Here the CDR3 DNA reads TGTGCCAGCAGCCAACCCGGGACTCCCGAAAAACTGTTTTTT. Residues: CASSQPGTPEKLFF.

The chain joins TRBV11-3 to TRBJ1-1; D may be TRBD1 (5 bases). The CDR3 consists of 14 residues. V lost 5 bases and J 3 bases, leaving 13 bases between the germline ends. Looked up from germline, CDR1 is SGHNT and CDR2 is YENEEA. The CDR3 nucleotides read TGTGCCAGCAGCCCCGGGGGGGGGTACACTGAAGCTTTCTTT. Translating gives CASSPGGGYTEAFF.

This clone was recorded only once. The chain recombines TRBV19 with TRBJ2-7, with 9 bases that match TRBD1. This CDR3 is built from 15 residues. Germline CDR1 and CDR2: LNHDA and SQIVND (reference sequence). V lost 7 bases to trimming and J lost 2 bases; unmatched junction nucleotides: 9. DNA for the CDR3: TGTGCCAGTAATAACGGACAGGGGAATACCTACGAGCAGTACTTC. Translating gives CASNNGQGNTYEQYF.

The chain couples TRBV7-2 to TRBJ2-3, with 12 nucleotides matching TRBD2. Germline assignment: CDR1 SGHTA and CDR2 FQGNSA. The CDR3 runs 16 residues. V was clipped by 5 bases and J by 4 bases; unmatched bases: 7. This CDR3 is CASSPRLAGEADTQYF. CDR3 DNA: TGTGCCAGCAGCCCCCGACTAGCGGGAGAGGCAGATACGCAGTATTTT.

V and J are TRBV12-5 and TRBJ2-7; 7 nucleotides align to TRBD2. Germline V gene lookup returns CDR1 LGHNT and CDR2 FRNRAP. There are 17 residues in the CDR3. CDR3 sequence (DNA): TGTGCGATGAAGGCAGCCGGTTTACGGGGAGGGCCGCGCGAGCAGTACTTC. This translates into CAMKAAGLRGGPREQYF.

The gene calls are TRBV5-1 and TRBJ2-3; TRBD2 agrees at 8 bases. The germline gives CDR1 SGHRS, CDR2 YFSETQ. J gave up 6 bases and V 2 bases, and 5 bases lay outside the gene matches. This CDR3 spans 14 amino acids. This CDR3 reads CASSFSGRPDTQYF. CDR3 in DNA: TGCGCCAGCAGCTTCAGCGGGAGACCTGATACGCAGTATTTT.

The chain combines TRBV30 with TRBJ1-1; no definite D call. CDR3 length: 15 amino acids. V was cut by 3 bases and J by 4 bases, with 18 bases left in between. The V gene's germline CDR1 is GTSNPN and CDR2 SVGIG (reference sequence). CDR3: CAWRETYRRLTEAFF. CDR3 bases: TGTGCCTGGAGGGAGACCTATAGAAGACTCACTGAAGCTTTCTTT. Full variable domain (missing parts from reference TRBV30 and TRBJ1-1): SQTIHQWPATLVQPVGSPLSLECTVEGTSNPNLYWYRQAAGRGLQLLFYSVGIGQISSEVPQNLSASRPQDRQFILSSKKLLLSDSGFYLCAWRETYRRLTEAFFGQGTRLTVV.

Comment on this clone: At the DNA level, this CDR3 is encoded by other sequences in the same sample as well. The chain is built from TRBV11-3 and TRBJ2-1; D perhaps matches TRBD1 (6 bases). V was shortened by 2 bases and J by 1 base, with 6 bases between the two germline ends. CDR1 and CDR2 from the germline V gene are SGHNT and YENEEA. The CDR3 totals 14 residues. The CDR3 loop is CASSLQGSYNEQFF. The CDR3 DNA is TGTGCCAGCAGCTTACAGGGGTCCTACAATGAGCAGTTCTTC. The full variable domain, rest sourced from reference TRBV11-3 and TRBJ2-1, is EAGVVQSPRYKIIEKKQPVAFWCNPISGHNTLYWYLQNLGQGPELLIRYENEEAVDDSQLPKDRFSAERLKGVDSTLKIQPAELGDSAVYLCASSLQGSYNEQFFGPGTRLTVL.

This chain joins TRBV6-1 and TRBJ2-7, with 9 bases aligning to TRBD1. Germline values: CDR1 MNHNS, CDR2 SASEGT. V shed 2 bases, J shed 4 bases, and the junction held 12 bases outside the gene matches. The CDR3 contains 17 residues. In nucleotides, the CDR3 is TGTGCCAGCAGTGAACCGACCACCGGGACAGGGTTGTACGAGCAGTACTTC. It translates to CASSEPTTGTGLYEQYF.

The V call is TRBV5-4, the J call TRBJ2-2, with D possibly TRBD2 on 6 matching bases. This CDR3 region has 16 residues. V was shortened by 4 bases and J by 6 bases, with 19 bases between the two germline ends. CDR1 and CDR2 from the germline V gene are SGHNT and YYREEE (reference sequence). Written as DNA, the CDR3 is TGTGCCAGCAGCGGACCCGGACGGGGGTATGCCGGGGAGCTGTTTTTT. Its protein is CASSGPGRGYAGELFF.

A note on this clone: The sample has other DNA sequences that encode this CDR3 too. The V gene is TRBV5-1, the J gene TRBJ2-1; weak D call: TRBD2 (6 bases). The CDR3 loop spans 15 amino acids. Germline V CDR1 and CDR2: SGHRS, YFSETQ. With 2 bases removed from V and 4 bases from J, the gap between germline ends came to 13 bases. The CDR3 nucleotides read TGCGCCAGCAGCTTTGGCCTAGCGTCTTACAATGAGCAGTTCTTC. This gives the protein CASSFGLASYNEQFF.

The J gene is TRBJ1-3, the V gene TRBV18; D may be TRBD1 (6 bases). The CDR3 sequence is 16 residues long. Trimming took 4 bases from V and 0 from J, leaving 13 bases between them. CDR1 and CDR2 from the germline V gene are KGHSH and LQKENI. The CDR3 loop is CASSLRDIRSGNTIYF. The CDR3, as DNA: TGTGCCAGCTCACTCCGGGACATCCGCTCTGGAAACACCATATATTTT.

This clone was picked up a small number of times. This chain joins TRBV19 and TRBJ1-5; D perhaps matches TRBD1 (6 bases). The germline gives CDR1 LNHDA, CDR2 SQIVND (reference sequence). Deletions cut 5 bases from V and 3 bases from J, with 11 bases between. The CDR3 sequence is 14 residues long. CDR3 nucleotides: TGTGCCAGTAGTGCCGACAGGCTCAATCAGCCCCAGCATTTT. This gives the protein CASSADRLNQPQHF. The full variable domain, its missing parts supplied by reference TRBV19 and TRBJ1-5, is DGGITQSPKYLFRKEGQNVTLSCEQNLNHDAMYWYRQDPGQGLRLIYYSQIVNDFQKGDIAEGYSVSREKKESFPLTVTSAQKNPTAFYLCASSADRLNQPQHFGDGTRLSIL.

The chain combines TRBV2 with TRBJ2-3; 10 bases align to TRBD1. This CDR3 region has 14 residues. V trimming: 8 bases; J trimming: 4 bases; junction bases outside the gene matches: 6. Germline CDR1 is SNHLY and CDR2 is FYNNEI. CDR3 region: CASGPGQGADTQYF. The CDR3 DNA reads TGTGCCAGCGGGCCCGGACAGGGGGCAGATACGCAGTATTTT.

The V call is TRBV12-1, the J call TRBJ2-5; TRBD2, the table's D call, lacks a check against the DNA. TRBV12-1 is noted as a pseudogene. This CDR3 region has 18 residues. In nucleotides, the CDR3 is TGTGCCAGCAGCTTTGTATACTTGACTAGCGGGGGCCAAGAGACCCAGTACTTC. Protein: CASSFVYLTSGGQETQYF.

CDR3 sequence reads: CAISGTGRDTIYF. The CDR3 coding sequence is TGTGCCATCAGTGGGACAGGGAGGGACACCATATATTTT. The chain uses TRBV10-3 and TRBJ1-3, with TRBD1 identical over 8 bases. Trimming took 4 bases from V and 8 from J; bases not matched to a gene: 4. The CDR3 consists of 13 residues. Germline V gene data show CDR1 as ENHRY and CDR2 as SYGVKD.

The chain joins TRBV28 to TRBJ2-2; D is unresolved. Trimming stripped 3 bases from V and 7 bases from J, with 9 bases between. The CDR3 loop spans 13 amino acids. Germline CDR1 MDHEN, CDR2 SYDVKM. This CDR3 reads CASSLGISGELFF. CDR3 sequence (DNA): TGTGCCAGCAGTTTGGGGATCAGCGGGGAGCTGTTTTTT.

The rearrangement links TRBV7-6 to TRBJ1-2, with D maybe TRBD1 (5 bases). Germline V lookup: CDR1 SGHVS, CDR2 FNYEAQ. The V gene lost 5 bases and the J gene lost 4 bases, with 29 bases spanning the gap. This CDR3 spans 19 amino acids. Here the CDR3 reads CASSKRAVTGSGYGYGYTF. The CDR3, as DNA: TGTGCCAGCAGCAAAAGGGCTGTAACTGGTTCAGGGTACGGCTATGGCTACACCTTC.

The gene calls are TRBV23-1 and TRBJ1-5, with no clear D. TRBV23-1 is reported as an ORF; its role is uncertain. Trimming shortened V by 5 bases and J by 4 bases, and 6 bases separated the two germline ends. The CDR3 runs 12 residues. The CDR3 here is CASSGVNQPQHF. The CDR3 region has the DNA TGCGCCAGCAGTGGGGTGAATCAGCCCCAGCATTTT.

CDR3 region: CASTLKPLNNYEQYF. Written as DNA, the CDR3 is TGCGCCAGCACCCTCAAGCCCCTAAACAACTACGAGCAGTACTTC. The chain couples TRBV10-2 to TRBJ2-7; D is undetermined. With 7 bases removed from V and 3 bases from J, the gap between germline ends came to 19 bases. CDR3 length equals 15 residues. Germline V gene sequence: CDR1 WSHSY, CDR2 SAAADI.

In its sample, this clone was seen once. The chain is built from TRBV19 and TRBJ1-5; the D is unclear. CDR3 size: 13 residues. Germline CDR1 LNHDA, CDR2 SQIVND (reference sequence). V dropped 5 bases and J dropped 6 bases, with 11 bases sitting between them. The CDR3 DNA follows: TGTGCCAGTAGTGGAAAAAGGCGTCAGCCCCAGCATTTT. It yields the protein CASSGKRRQPQHF.

The chain couples TRBV9 to TRBJ2-7; 11 nucleotides agree with TRBD2. CDR3 length: 15 amino acids. The J segment lost 3 bases and the V segment lost 0 bases, leaving 2 bases of the junction unmatched. From germline, CDR1 is SGDLS and CDR2 YYNGEE. CDR3 residues: CASSVDSGRDYEQYF. Here the CDR3 DNA reads TGTGCCAGCAGCGTAGATAGCGGGAGGGACTACGAGCAGTACTTC.

The chain has TRBV28 and TRBJ1-5; the D gene is possibly TRBD1 (5 bases). The germline V and J ends were trimmed by 1 base and 0 bases, with 13 bases remaining between them. Germline values: CDR1 MDHEN, CDR2 SYDVKM. The CDR3 is 17 amino acids. The CDR3 sequence is CASSLLGVGVSNQPQHF. Written as DNA, the CDR3 is TGTGCCAGCAGTTTATTGGGGGTCGGTGTTAGCAATCAGCCCCAGCATTTT.